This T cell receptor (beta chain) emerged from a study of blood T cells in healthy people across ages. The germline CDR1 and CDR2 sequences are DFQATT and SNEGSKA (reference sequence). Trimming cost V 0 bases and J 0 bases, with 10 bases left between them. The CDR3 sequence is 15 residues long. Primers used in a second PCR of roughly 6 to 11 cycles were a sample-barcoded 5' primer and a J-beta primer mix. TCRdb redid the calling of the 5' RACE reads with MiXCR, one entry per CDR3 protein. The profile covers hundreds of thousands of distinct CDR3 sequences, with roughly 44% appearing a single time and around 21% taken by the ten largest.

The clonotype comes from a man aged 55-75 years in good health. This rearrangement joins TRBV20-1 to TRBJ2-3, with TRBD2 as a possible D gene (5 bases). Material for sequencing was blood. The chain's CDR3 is CSARDYAGSTDTQYF. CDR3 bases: TGCAGTGCTAGAGATTACGCGGGTAGCACAGATACGCAGTATTTT.